Listed here are 3 T cell receptor beta chains from one sample, sequenced in a study of T cells in Graves' hyperthyroidism and ophthalmopathy. Amplified TCR beta CDR3 regions derived from RNA transcripts. HTBI primers were used for first-round RT-PCR of the TCR CDR3. In TCRdb, the multiplex PCR reads were re-called with MiXCR into one record per CDR3 protein. The sample lists hundreds of thousands of distinct CDR3 sequences; about two fifths were seen once. Sample: blood. Receptors were obtained from a man aged 18 to 30 with Graves' hyperthyroidism.

A note on this clonotype: A much larger clone is a single base away; this may be a read error. This rearrangement joins TRBV7-9 to TRBJ1-4; perhaps TRBD1 as D (5 bases). There are 12 residues in the CDR3. CDR1 and CDR2 from the germline V gene are SEHNR and FQNEAQ (reference sequence). V lost 2 bases and J lost 13, with 11 bases in between. CDR3 sequence reads: CASSLSETVLFF. CDR3 bases: TGTGCCAGCAGCTTATCGGAGACAGTACTGTTTTTT.

With regard to this clonotype: A much larger clone lies a single base off, so this may be a read error. CDR3 residues: CASSQAGGAEAFF. CDR3 DNA: TGCGCCAGCAGCCAAGCAGGGGGCGCTGAAGCTTTCTTT. The chain has TRBV4-1 and TRBJ1-1, with 8 bases lining up with TRBD1. The CDR3 consists of 13 residues. CDR1 and CDR2 from the germline V gene are MGHRA and YSYEKL. The V segment lost 1 base and the J segment 6 bases; nucleotides outside the gene matches: 1.

This clonotype came up many times. The rearrangement uses TRBV7-8 and TRBJ1-2; 12 nucleotides align to TRBD1. The CDR3 sequence is 14 residues long. V shed 5 bases and J 8 bases; nucleotides not matched to a gene: 6. Germline lookup yields CDR1 SGHVS and CDR2 FQNEAQ. Written as DNA, the CDR3 is TGTGCCAGCAGCAGGGGACAGGGGGCAGGAGGCTACACCTTC. Translating gives CASSRGQGAGGYTF.